The rows below give T cell receptor beta chains drawn from one sample of a study of CD8+ T cells in alopecia areata. The method was immunoSEQ multiplex PCR; TCRdb's version includes in-frame clones alone and lacks a portion of them. The table includes 210,000 or so clones, roughly three fifths detected once. Sequencing was performed on CD4+ T cells sorted from blood, taken around week 44, from a patient treated with tofacitinib. Receptor source: a human donor with alopecia areata. The CDR3 runs from the conserved cysteine through the conserved F or W. Fields, in order: clone size, V gene, CDR3 length, J gene, D gene, CDR3 protein, CDR3 DNA. The D gene is left open where the match is weak. Clone sizes are given selectively: once, few, many, or a class where the clone is expanded.

clone size: -; V gene: TRBV5-6; CDR3 length: 16; J gene: TRBJ1-2; D gene: -; CDR3 protein: CASSPGRGRGNYGYTF; CDR3 DNA: TGTGCCAGCAGCCCGGGTAGGGGAAGGGGGAACTATGGCTACACCTTC
clone size: once; V gene: TRBV4-3; CDR3 length: 16; J gene: TRBJ2-3; D gene: TRBD2; CDR3 protein: CASSQYLAASTDTQYF; CDR3 DNA: TGCGCCAGCAGCCAATATCTAGCGGCTAGCACAGATACGCAGTATTTT
clone size: few; V gene: TRBV6-5; CDR3 length: 12; J gene: TRBJ1-2; D gene: -; CDR3 protein: CASSYQNYGYTF; CDR3 DNA: TGTGCCAGCAGTTACCAAAACTATGGCTACACCTTC
clone size: -; V gene: TRBV30; CDR3 length: 14; J gene: TRBJ1-5; D gene: -; CDR3 protein: CAWSVAGYGQPQHF; CDR3 DNA: TGTGCCTGGAGTGTAGCAGGGTATGGACAGCCCCAGCATTTT
clone size: -; V gene: TRBV13; CDR3 length: 17; J gene: TRBJ2-5; D gene: TRBD2; CDR3 protein: CASSPNLGRGAPRAQYF; CDR3 DNA: TGTGCCAGCAGCCCCAATCTGGGGCGGGGGGCCCCTCGGGCCCAGTACTTC
clone size: -; V gene: TRBV6-6; CDR3 length: 14; J gene: TRBJ1-2; D gene: TRBD1; CDR3 protein: CASSSRQGVGGYTF; CDR3 DNA: TGTGCCAGCAGTTCAAGACAGGGGGTTGGCGGCTACACCTTC
clone size: -; V gene: TRBV29-1; CDR3 length: 13; J gene: TRBJ2-2; D gene: -; CDR3 protein: CSVEETGQGELFF; CDR3 DNA: TGCAGCGTTGAAGAAACGGGGCAGGGGGAGCTGTTTTTT
clone size: -; V gene: TRBV7-2; CDR3 length: 14; J gene: TRBJ2-4; D gene: TRBD1; CDR3 protein: CASSRRDRGNIQYF; CDR3 DNA: TGTGCCAGCAGCCGGCGGGACAGGGGAAACATTCAGTACTTC
clone size: once; V gene: TRBV5-1; CDR3 length: 12; J gene: TRBJ1-1; D gene: -; CDR3 protein: CASSLAGPEAFF; CDR3 DNA: TGCGCCAGCAGCTTGGCCGGCCCTGAGGCTTTCTTT
clone size: -; V gene: TRBV29-1; CDR3 length: 13; J gene: TRBJ2-3; D gene: -; CDR3 protein: CSALWGAGDTQYF; CDR3 DNA: TGCAGCGCACTTTGGGGGGCCGGAGATACGCAGTATTTT
clone size: few; V gene: TRBV5-1; CDR3 length: 14; J gene: TRBJ2-3; D gene: -; CDR3 protein: CASSLSTTPDTQYF; CDR3 DNA: TGCGCCAGCAGCTTGAGTACGACCCCAGATACGCAGTATTTT